Given below is one TCR beta chain in context. This clone was observed a single time. No antigen is known for it. No base quality information exists; no much larger clone differs at one position. V and J are trimmed by 2 bases and 10 bases, and the gene matches miss 8 bases of the junction. Looking up the germline V gene (reference sequence) yields CDR1 LGHDT and CDR2 YNNKEL. Including cysteine and phenylalanine, the CDR3 has 14 amino acids. The retained sequence is limited to the CDR3, 42 bases, with the frame set at the first base. This entry comes from a study of blood T cell repertoires in COVID-19 (dated by TCRdb to 2018 to 2020). Some background on the complete study: The collaborator samples originated in the United States, Italy and Spain and spanned the acute and convalescent phases of COVID-19. The samples were drawn from two sources: the first 160 participants of the ongoing ImmuneRACE study, and 1,000 to 1,500 subjects contributed by 6 global collaborators. The repertoires were made available in a free public database intended to serve as a resource for research on the immune response to SARS-CoV-2. Subjects who had been exposed to COVID-19, were actively infected with it, or had recovered from it provided the deeply sampled blood TCRbeta repertoires that made up the dataset. The sample metadata nearly always contained a de-identified subject ID, COVID-19 status, age in years and sex. Where available, HLA class I and class II types were taken from metadata supplied by the sample provider and were not determined by assay-based typing. The prospective study material was composed of cDNA or gDNA derived from T cells, B-cell-depleted T cells, or PBMCs. The paper as a whole reports these results and caveats: The amount of clinical and demographic metadata varied by source and participant and was provided uncurated.

TCRbeta CDR3 regions were amplified from genomic DNA using the immunoSEQ Assay, a bias-controlled multiplex PCR. Turning to the authors' computational methods: The number of nucleated cells in each sample was estimated from the amplification of reference gene primers within the assay. To quantify the absolute abundance of each unique TCRbeta CDR3 rearrangement, sequence reads were collapsed and filtered. Productive Simpson clonality was computed per sample as the square root of Simpson's diversity index over productive rearrangements. As stored in TCRdb, this immuneACCESS dataset retains in-frame rearrangements with V and J assigned. A fraction of the clones does not appear; measured against another copy, unresolved V genes explain less than half of the discrepancy, and the remainder lacks a known reason. That table supplies the V and J calls and clone size; D and trimming were determined from the DNA. Recorded for this sample are more than 250,000 clones; 84% of them occurred a single time. The ten top clones hold around 7.8% of the sample.

The collaborating institutions used their own protocols to collect whole blood in K2EDTA tubes. Collaborator samples were shipped for TCRbeta analysis as frozen whole blood, isolated PBMCs, or DNA extracted from either sample type. This chain is built from TRBV3-1 (or the pseudogene TRBV3-2) and TRBJ1-2; 9 central nucleotides agree with TRBD1. The TCR sequence derives from a human donor in a cohort sampled during active COVID-19. The sequencing sample was made of peripheral blood. The CDR3 region has the sequence CASSQNPGQGFYTF. At the DNA level, the sequence is TGTGCCAGCAGCCAAAACCCGGGACAGGGTTTCTACACCTTC.